Listed here are 7 T cell receptor beta chains from one sample, sequenced in a study of T cells in localized non-small cell lung cancer (dated by TCRdb to 2018 to 2020). The library was obtained by the immunoSEQ multiplex PCR assay. TCRdb took over this immuneACCESS table, retaining in-frame rearrangements with V and J assigned. Such tables are incomplete; in checked studies, under half of the missing clones stem from an unresolved V gene, and the remainder is unexplained. This sample is represented by 25,000 to 30,000 clones; roughly 90% of them were singletons. The ten largest clonotypes hold about 28% of the sample. This specimen was peripheral blood, taken before any cancer treatment. Every receptor here comes from a female donor of 60 years or more with stage I lung adenocarcinoma.

V is TRBV27 and J is TRBJ2-3, with TRBD2 matching 10 bases. V dropped 10 bases and J dropped 4; count of bases not matched to a gene: 8. This CDR3 region has 14 residues. Germline CDR1 MNHEY, CDR2 SMNVEV (reference sequence). This chain's CDR3 is CATYPLAGADTQYF. The CDR3 bases are TGTGCCACCTATCCGCTAGCGGGAGCAGATACGCAGTATTTT.

This chain connects TRBV7-8 to TRBJ2-2; D not certain. From germline, CDR1 is SGHVS and CDR2 FQNEAQ. This CDR3 has 12 amino acids. V lost 4 bases, J lost 5 bases, and 5 bases lay in between. The CDR3 coding sequence is TGTGCCAGCAGCTCCCGGACCGGGGAGCTGTTTTTT. Residues: CASSSRTGELFF. Drawing the rest from reference TRBV7-8 and TRBJ2-2, the complete variable domain is GAGVSQSPRYKVAKRGQDVALRCDPISGHVSLFWYQQALGQGPEFLTYFQNEAQLDKSGLPSDRFFAERPEGSVSTLKIQRTQQEDSAVYLCASSSRTGELFFGEGSRLTVL.

This chain joins TRBV7-9 and TRBJ2-7, with D possibly matching TRBD1 (5 bases). V was clipped by 1 base and J by 3 bases, with 16 bases between them. Germline V gene data show CDR1 as SEHNR and CDR2 as FQNEAQ (reference sequence). This CDR3 has 16 amino acids. The DNA of the CDR3 is TGTGCCAGCAGCTTAGTCCAGGGCTCCCTTGTCTACGAGCAGTACTTC. As protein: CASSLVQGSLVYEQYF.

The chain employs TRBV27 and TRBJ2-1; a weak D match, TRBD1 (6 bases). Trimming stripped 5 bases from V and 8 bases from J, with 19 bases between. This CDR3 is 15 amino acids long. Germline lookup yields CDR1 MNHEY and CDR2 SMNVEV (reference sequence). The CDR3 DNA sequence: TGTGCCAGCAGTCCCCGGGACAACCCAGCCGATGAGCAGTTCTTC. Residues: CASSPRDNPADEQFF.

Written as DNA, the CDR3 is TGTGCCAGCAGCCGAGACGCGCTAGCGAGCACAGATACGCAGTATTTT. Its translation: CASSRDALASTDTQYF. This chain connects TRBV16 to TRBJ2-3; perhaps TRBD2 as D (6 bases). The CDR3 contains 16 residues. The ends were cut back, 4 bases at V and 0 bases at J, with 14 bases in the middle. Germline CDR1 and CDR2: KGHSY and FQNENV.

The rearrangement uses TRBV6-1 and TRBJ2-1; 8 bases match TRBD1. V lost 3 bases, J lost 1 base, and 11 bases stayed unmatched. The CDR3 loop spans 18 amino acids. Germline values: CDR1 MNHNS, CDR2 SASEGT. The CDR3 DNA follows: TGTGCCAGCAGTGACAGGGGGCGCTTGTGGGGGTCCTACAATGAGCAGTTCTTC. It translates to CASSDRGRLWGSYNEQFF.

This clone was detected only once. The V gene is TRBV25-1, the J gene TRBJ2-5; D is possibly TRBD1 (5 bases). The CDR3 runs to 16 residues. V lost 4 bases and J 1 base, leaving 16 bases between the germline ends. Germline-derived CDR1 and CDR2 are MGHDK and SYGVNS. The CDR3 DNA reads TGTGCCAGCAGTGGCTCAGGGAAATTTTCCCAAGAGACCCAGTACTTC. This gives the protein CASSGSGKFSQETQYF.